This TCR beta chain was sequenced during a study of OX40 agonist ivuxolimab in advanced cancers. Overall study findings and caveats: At 0.1 to 3.0 mg/kg, CD4+ and CD8+ blood T cells expanded clonally by week 6.

Concerning this clone itself: The antigen is unknown.

Sequencing used immunoSEQ multiplex PCR; TCRdb keeps in-frame clones, though not all of them. The sample has some 100,000 clones; around four fifths are singletons. V lost 3 bases and J 5 bases, leaving 14 bases between the germline ends. The CDR3 contains 14 residues. The germline gives CDR1 MNHEY, CDR2 SVGAGI. This specimen was CD4+ or CD8+ T cells sorted from blood, taken in a trial of the OX40 agonist ivuxolimab. The rearrangement links TRBV6-5 to TRBJ2-7; tentatively, D is TRBD2 (6 bases). The source of this sequence is an adult with an advanced solid tumor such as melanoma, head and neck, liver or kidney cancer. In DNA, the CDR3 is TGTGCCAGCAGTTATTCGCGGGGTGTAGACGAGCAGTACTTC. This translates into CASSYSRGVDEQYF.